A single sample is the source of the 15 T cell receptor beta chains below, sequenced in a study of CD8 T cells in Susac syndrome. With random hexamers, roughly 0.45 to 1 ug RNA was reverse transcribed. TCRdb re-called the immunoSEQ multiplex PCR reads with MiXCR, one entry per CDR3 protein. Of 100,000 to 150,000 distinct CDR3 sequences in the sample, around 96% were seen once. Sequenced: CD8+ T cells from PBMCs. All receptors derive from a human donor with Susac syndrome.

To note about this clonotype: At one end, the junction sequence differs from germline, possibly due to a read error. This sequence joins TRBV3-1 and TRBJ2-1; no clear D. This CDR3 region has 9 residues. The germline V gene has CDR1 LGHDT and CDR2 YNNKEL (reference sequence). CDR3 bases: TGTGCCAGCAGCCTAAAACCTCTCTTC. As protein: CASSLKPLF.

This rearrangement joins TRBV10-2 to TRBJ2-7; D is tentatively TRBD1 or TRBD2 (7 bases each). This CDR3 has 14 amino acids. From germline, CDR1 is WSHSY and CDR2 SAAADI. V was trimmed by 0 bases and J by 6 bases, leaving 12 bases between them. The CDR3 here is CASSESGGGLEQYF. The CDR3 nucleotides are TGCGCCAGCAGTGAGTCGGGAGGGGGCCTCGAGCAGTACTTC.

This sequence joins TRBV5-6 and TRBJ2-1; 10 bases are shared with TRBD1. This CDR3 contains 17 residues. Unmatched junction bases numbered 13, after V lost 4 bases and J lost 6 bases. CDR1 is SGHDT, CDR2 YYEEEE, per germline. The CDR3 coding sequence is TGTGCCAGCAGCGACGGGACAGGGGTCGTCGGTATCAATGAGCAGTTCTTC. Amino acid sequence: CASSDGTGVVGINEQFF.

This chain joins TRBV4-3 and TRBJ1-2; 10 bases align to TRBD1. This CDR3 is built from 17 residues. Trimming removed 0 bases from V and 7 bases from J; junction bases left unmatched: 11. CDR1 is LGHNA, CDR2 YSLEER, per germline. The CDR3 loop is CASSQEGYRDRGGGYTF. CDR3 nucleotides: TGCGCCAGCAGCCAAGAAGGGTATCGGGACAGGGGTGGTGGCTACACCTTC.

V is TRBV4-2 and J is TRBJ2-7; 8 bases are a match to TRBD1. Per germline, CDR1 LGHNA and CDR2 YNFKEQ. This CDR3 is 16 amino acids long. The ends lost 0 bases at V and 0 bases at J; junction bases unmatched: 4. The CDR3 DNA sequence: TGTGCCAGCAGCCAAGAGGGTGGACAGGGCTCCTACGAGCAGTACTTC. Its protein is CASSQEGGQGSYEQYF.

The chain has TRBV20-1 and TRBJ2-7, with D perhaps TRBD1 or TRBD2 (5 bases each). Germline V CDR1 and CDR2: DFQATT, SNEGSKA (reference sequence). Trimming left V 6 bases short and J 6 bases short, with 21 bases between. There are 14 residues in the CDR3. DNA of the CDR3: TGCAGTGCCGCAGAAGGGGACCTTCGGGGCGAGCAGTACTTC. Protein: CSAAEGDLRGEQYF.

The chain recombines TRBV30 with TRBJ2-1, with D possibly being TRBD1 or TRBD2 (5 bases each). The CDR3 length is 16 residues. With 0 bases removed from V and 7 bases from J, the gap between germline ends came to 19 bases. Germline V gene sequence: CDR1 GTSNPN, CDR2 SVGIG (reference sequence). CDR3 DNA sequence: TGTGCCTGGAGTGTACCCGAGCGGCTATGGGGGAATGAGCAGTTCTTC. Its protein product is CAWSVPERLWGNEQFF.

The rearrangement uses TRBV6-5 and TRBJ2-1, with D possibly being TRBD2 (5 bases). Trimming removed 6 bases at V and 8 bases at J, with 14 bases between. Germline CDR1 is MNHEY and CDR2 is SVGAGI. The CDR3 covers 13 residues. CDR3 sequence (DNA): TGTGCCAGCAGGCACTCGAGGGTGGATGAGCAGTTCTTC. Its protein product is CASRHSRVDEQFF.

This CDR3 is CASSVTGARDQPQHF. Written as DNA, the CDR3 is TGTGCCAGCAGCGTCACCGGGGCTAGGGATCAGCCCCAGCATTTT. The chain has TRBV9 and TRBJ1-5; D perhaps matches TRBD1 (5 bases). The CDR3 has 15 residues. With 2 bases removed from V and 5 bases from J, the gap between germline ends came to 14 bases. Germline V lookup: CDR1 SGDLS, CDR2 YYNGEE.

This clonotype was recorded once. This chain connects TRBV11-2 to TRBJ2-5; D is undetermined. CDR1 SGHAT and CDR2 FQNNGV come from the germline V gene. CDR3 length equals 13 residues. Trimming stripped 5 bases from V and 5 bases from J, with 12 bases between. The CDR3 loop reads CASSPAEGETQYF. The DNA of the CDR3 is TGTGCCAGCAGCCCCGCGGAAGGGGAGACCCAGTACTTC.

The J gene is TRBJ1-2, the V gene TRBV30; the D gene is possibly TRBD1 (6 bases). Trimming took off 2 bases at V and 4 bases at J, with 14 bases between the two ends. Per the germline V gene, CDR1 is GTSNPN and CDR2 is SVGIG (reference sequence). This CDR3 is built from 14 residues. Here the CDR3 DNA reads TGTGCCTGGAGTTTGGGGGCAGGGAGCTATGGCTACACCTTC. Protein sequence: CAWSLGAGSYGYTF.

This chain joins TRBV5-1 and TRBJ2-3; D gene unclear. The length of the CDR3 is 17 residues. V was cut by 0 bases and J by 0 bases, with 14 bases left in between. Germline V lookup: CDR1 SGHRS, CDR2 YFSETQ. CDR3 amino acids: CASSLGPPGSSTDTQYF. Written as DNA, the CDR3 is TGCGCCAGCAGCTTGGGACCTCCCGGATCTAGCACAGATACGCAGTATTTT.

This sequence joins TRBV24-1 and TRBJ2-1, with 7 bases aligning to TRBD1. J lost 4 bases, V lost 3 bases, and 5 bases had no gene match. The CDR3 has 15 residues. Germline V gene sequence: CDR1 KGHDR, CDR2 SFDVKD. This CDR3 reads CATSDGDSGYNEQFF. The CDR3 DNA sequence: TGTGCCACCAGTGATGGGGACAGTGGATACAATGAGCAGTTCTTC.

This chain uses TRBV7-3 with TRBJ2-1; D is perhaps TRBD1 or TRBD2 (5 bases each). CDR1 SGHTA and CDR2 FQGTGA come from the germline V gene. CDR3 length: 11 amino acids. Trimming left V 6 bases short and J 8 bases short, with 8 bases between. The CDR3 reads CASSRGDEQFF. In nucleotides, the CDR3 is TGTGCCAGCAGTAGAGGGGATGAGCAGTTCTTC.

The gene calls are TRBV7-9 and TRBJ1-2; D gene unclear. CDR1 is SEHNR and CDR2 is FQNEAQ in the germline V gene (reference sequence). V lost 5 bases and J lost 4, with 14 bases in between. CDR3 length: 14 residues. CDR3 in amino acids: CASSPPWSVYGYTF. The CDR3 DNA reads as TGTGCCAGCAGCCCCCCCTGGAGCGTCTATGGCTACACCTTC.